This TCR beta chain emerged from a study of blood T cell repertoires in COVID-19. On the study more broadly: Sites in the United States, Italy and Spain provided acute and convalescent COVID-19 samples. PBMCs, B-cell-depleted T cells, or T cells were the source of the cDNA or gDNA that made up the material.

Original analysis: It was from reference gene primer amplification that nucleated cell counts were estimated. The method was immunoSEQ multiplex PCR; TCRdb's version includes in-frame clones alone and lacks a portion of them. From that table come the V and J calls and clone size; the DNA was used to work out D and trimming. The sample records more than 40,000 clones, around 84% being singletons. The germline gives CDR1 MGHRA, CDR2 YSYEKL. The ends lost 3 bases at V and 9 bases at J; junction bases unmatched: 2. The CDR3 runs 12 residues. The sample comprised peripheral blood. The clonotype was recovered from a man over 45 with active COVID-19. The rearrangement links TRBV4-1 to TRBJ2-1, with 7 positions matching TRBD1. The CDR3 here is CASSQTGIEQFF. In nucleotides, the CDR3 is TGCGCCAGCAGCCAGACAGGGATTGAGCAGTTCTTC.